This entry lists 26 T cell receptor beta chains sequenced from one sample in a study of shared clonotypes between healthy human individuals. Using immunoSEQ multiplex PCR, the repertoire was profiled, and TCRdb retains in-frame clones only, with some absent. The sample records 950,000 to 1,100,000 clones, 75% to 80% being singletons. The material sequenced was memory CD4+ T cells from PBMCs. Subset given: CD45RA-negative fraction. These receptors originate from a man between 18 and 29 years old in good health. Some clones in this sample may be carry-over from other donors' samples.

This clone was recorded at least ten times. The chain uses TRBV5-1 and TRBJ2-5; tentative D call: TRBD2 (5 bases). Trimming shortened V by 0 bases and J by 7 bases, and 7 bases separated the two germline ends. From germline, CDR1 is SGHRS and CDR2 YFSETQ. This CDR3 has 12 residues. The CDR3, as DNA: TGCGCCAGCAGCTTGGCACGGGGGACCCAGTACTTC. Its translation is CASSLARGTQYF.

The chain joins TRBV7-2 to TRBJ1-3; D remains unclear. This CDR3 contains 15 residues. V lost 5 bases to trimming and J lost 1 base, with 12 bases between them. The V gene's germline CDR1 is SGHTA and CDR2 FQGNSA. The CDR3 sequence is CASSRDASSGNTIYF. The CDR3 region has the DNA TGTGCCAGCAGCAGAGACGCCTCGTCTGGAAACACCATATATTTT.

The chain has TRBV7-8 and TRBJ2-1; D is ambiguous. The germline gives CDR1 SGHVS, CDR2 FQNEAQ. Trimming took off 1 base at V and 9 bases at J, with 13 bases between the two ends. CDR3 length: 14 residues. Here the CDR3 reads CASSLELLPLEQFF. The CDR3 DNA is TGTGCCAGCAGCTTAGAGTTATTACCGCTTGAGCAGTTCTTC.

This clone was seen a few times. The identical CDR3 is also encoded by other nucleotide sequences in the sample. This chain joins TRBV18 and TRBJ2-5, with D possibly TRBD1 on 5 matching bases. The V and J ends lost 2 bases and 5 bases respectively, with 9 bases between them. The CDR3 runs 13 residues. Germline CDR1 reads KGHSH; CDR2 reads LQKENI. CDR3 nucleotides: TGTGCCAGCTCACCAGGGGCCGGGGAGACCCAGTACTTC. Its translation: CASSPGAGETQYF.

The chain recombines TRBV29-1 with TRBJ1-2; D not resolved. This CDR3 contains 12 residues. The V gene lost 2 bases and the J gene lost 3 bases, with 7 bases spanning the gap. From germline, CDR1 is SQVTM and CDR2 ANQGSEA. The CDR3 spells CSVERVDYGYTF. CDR3 nucleotide sequence: TGCAGCGTTGAAAGGGTTGACTATGGCTACACCTTC.

The CDR3 DNA reads as TGCGCCAGCAGTGACCCTGTACGAAGCAGGAATCAGCCCCAGCATTTT. Protein product: CASSDPVRSRNQPQHF. The rearrangement links TRBV10-2 to TRBJ1-5; D ambiguous. Germline V gives CDR1 WSHSY, CDR2 SAAADI. Trimming left V 3 bases short and J 4 bases short, with 16 bases between. The CDR3 length is 16 residues.

The genes are TRBV5-4 and TRBJ2-2; 7 bases map to TRBD2. CDR3 length: 16 amino acids. The germline gives CDR1 SGHNT, CDR2 YYREEE (reference sequence). V was pared by 4 bases and J by 2 bases, with 8 bases of the junction left unmatched. The CDR3 is CASSPRASGNTGELFF. The CDR3 DNA follows: TGTGCCAGCAGCCCCCGGGCTAGCGGAAACACCGGGGAGCTGTTTTTT.

This clone was seen more than once but under ten times. The chain links TRBV7-2 to TRBJ1-4; 12 bases match TRBD1. Looked up from germline, CDR1 is SGHTA and CDR2 is FQGNSA. J lost 8 bases, V lost 7 bases, and 14 bases had no gene match. There are 17 residues in the CDR3. DNA for the CDR3: TGTGCCAGCACCGAATACGGGACAGGGGGCGGAGAGGAAAAACTGTTTTTT. It specifies CASTEYGTGGGEEKLFF.

J is TRBJ1-5 and V is TRBV6-5, with D possibly being TRBD1 (5 bases). CDR3 length: 15 amino acids. The V and J ends lost 2 bases and 3 bases respectively, with 11 bases between them. Germline V gene sequence: CDR1 MNHEY, CDR2 SVGAGI. The CDR3 region has the DNA TGTGCCAGCAGTTACCAGACAGAATTCAATCAGCCCCAGCATTTT. Translation: CASSYQTEFNQPQHF.

The CDR3 DNA reads TGTGCCAGCAGCTTAAGGACTAGCGGTAACACCGGGGAGCTGTTTTTT. Translation gives CASSLRTSGNTGELFF. The V call is TRBV7-9, the J call TRBJ2-2, with 10 bases lining up with TRBD2. The germline V gene encodes CDR1 SEHNR and CDR2 FQNEAQ (reference sequence). V was pared by 2 bases and J by 2 bases, with 2 bases of the junction left unmatched. CDR3 length equals 16 residues. Combining the CDR3 with reference TRBV7-9 and TRBJ2-2 gives the whole variable domain DTGVSQNPRHKITKRGQNVTFRCDPISEHNRLYWYRQTLGQGPEFLTYFQNEAQLEKSRLLSDRFSAERPKGSFSTLEIQRTEQGDSAMYLCASSLRTSGNTGELFFGEGSRLTVL.

The chain carries TRBV5-1 and TRBJ2-7; 10 bases match TRBD2. The CDR3 extends over 18 amino acids. V lost 3 bases to trimming and J lost 4 bases; unmatched junction nucleotides: 16. CDR1 SGHRS and CDR2 YFSETQ come from the germline V gene. CDR3 DNA sequence: TGCGCCAGCAGCTCGGGGGGTTTTTCTAGCGGGAGACTGTACGAGCAGTACTTC. Protein: CASSSGGFSSGRLYEQYF.

The chain is built from TRBV5-1 and TRBJ1-6, with 7 bases that match TRBD1. CDR1 is SGHRS, CDR2 YFSETQ, per germline. This CDR3 is 16 amino acids long. V lost 4 bases, J lost 5 bases, and 9 bases stayed unmatched. Here the CDR3 reads CASSLTWTGNNSPLHF. The CDR3 bases are TGCGCCAGCAGCCTCACCTGGACAGGCAATAATTCACCCCTCCACTTT.

The chain uses TRBV28 and TRBJ2-4; D not resolved. The CDR3 sequence is 16 residues long. Per germline, CDR1 MDHEN and CDR2 SYDVKM. Trimming left V 5 bases short and J 1 base short, with 15 bases between. The CDR3 region is CASSTTLLGAKNIQYF. The CDR3 DNA reads as TGTGCCAGCAGTACGACTCTCCTGGGGGCCAAAAACATTCAGTACTTC.

The V call is TRBV5-8, the J call TRBJ1-4; D unclear. In germline, CDR1 is SGHTS, CDR2 YDEGEE. CDR3 length equals 13 residues. Between the trimmed V and J ends, which lost 3 bases and 10 bases, there was a span of 13 bases. CDR3 protein: CASSSRSSGKLFF. The CDR3 DNA follows: TGTGCCAGCAGCTCCAGATCCTCAGGAAAACTGTTTTTT.

The gene calls are TRBV5-1 and TRBJ1-2; TRBD1 matches at 7 bases. The CDR3 length is 13 residues. The V segment lost 4 bases and the J segment 3 bases; nucleotides outside the gene matches: 3. From germline, CDR1 is SGHRS and CDR2 YFSETQ. The CDR3 DNA is TGCGCCAGCAGCGAAACAGGGGACTATGGCTACACCTTC. This translates into CASSETGDYGYTF. Complete variable domain (other parts from reference TRBV5-1 and TRBJ1-2): KAGVTQTPRYLIKTRGQQVTLSCSPISGHRSVSWYQQTPGQGLQFLFEYFSETQRNKGNFPGRFSGRQFSNSRSEMNVSTLELGDSALYLCASSETGDYGYTFGSGTRLTVV.

On this clone: Other DNA variants within this sample encode the same CDR3. The chain couples TRBV7-2 to TRBJ2-2, with D perhaps being TRBD1 or TRBD2 (6 bases each). The germline CDR1 and CDR2 sequences are SGHTA and FQGNSA. The length of the CDR3 is 14 residues. V was clipped by 1 base and J by 5 bases, with 8 bases between them. CDR3 DNA: TGTGCCAGCAGCTTAGAGGGGGGAACCGGGGAGCTGTTTTTT. It specifies CASSLEGGTGELFF.

J is TRBJ2-2 and V is TRBV6-6; D may be TRBD1 or TRBD2 (5 bases each). The CDR3 is 15 residues long. Per the germline V gene, CDR1 is MNHNY and CDR2 is SVGAGI (reference sequence). The V and J ends lost 7 bases and 0 bases respectively, with 12 bases between them. The chain's CDR3 is CASIRDGTNTGELFF. CDR3 nucleotide sequence: TGTGCCAGCATCCGGGACGGGACGAACACCGGGGAGCTGTTTTTT.

The chain recombines TRBV28 with TRBJ2-5, with 9 nucleotides matching TRBD1. V was clipped by 5 bases and J by 4 bases; unmatched bases: 11. CDR1 and CDR2 (germline): MDHEN, SYDVKM. The CDR3 contains 16 residues. The CDR3: CASSITGGAGLETQYF. Written as DNA, the CDR3 is TGTGCCAGCAGTATAACAGGGGGCGCAGGTCTAGAGACCCAGTACTTC.

V is TRBV7-9 and J is TRBJ2-1; 8 nucleotides match TRBD1. Per the germline V gene, CDR1 is SEHNR and CDR2 is FQNEAQ (reference sequence). The CDR3 length is 15 residues. The V gene end was trimmed by 2 bases and the J gene end by 5 bases; junction bases not matched to a gene: 5. CDR3 loop: CASSLLAGGHNEQFF. The CDR3 coding sequence is TGTGCCAGCAGCTTACTGGCAGGGGGCCACAATGAGCAGTTCTTC.

The V gene is TRBV29-1, the J gene TRBJ2-1, with 8 bases aligning to TRBD2. With V trimmed by 3 bases and J by 10 bases, 8 bases remained unmatched. Germline lookup yields CDR1 SQVTM and CDR2 ANQGSEA. The CDR3 spans 13 residues. In DNA form, the CDR3 reads TGCAGCGTTGAGATCCGGGAGGGCCTGGAGCAGTTCTTC. Its protein is CSVEIREGLEQFF.

Worth noting for this clone: Just one base apart from a much larger clone, this may be a read error. The sample contains more than one DNA sequence encoding this CDR3. The V call is TRBV18, the J call TRBJ1-5, with D perhaps TRBD1 (5 bases). Trimming took 2 bases from V and 2 from J, leaving 7 bases between them. CDR1 and CDR2 (germline): KGHSH, LQKENI. The CDR3 is 14 residues long. This CDR3 reads CASSPLGGNQPQHF. CDR3 nucleotide sequence: TGTGCCAGCTCACCATTAGGGGGCAATCAGCCCCAGCATTTT.

The CDR3 DNA reads TGTGCCAGTACCCGACCGTATAGCAATCAGCCCCAGCATTTT. It specifies CASTRPYSNQPQHF. The chain uses TRBV19 and TRBJ1-5, with D unclear. The CDR3 loop spans 14 amino acids. CDR1 is LNHDA and CDR2 is SQIVND in the germline V gene (reference sequence). Deletions cut 7 bases from V and 0 bases from J, with 10 bases between. The variable domain in full, with the rest retrieved from reference TRBV19 and TRBJ1-5, is DGGITQSPKYLFRKEGQNVTLSCEQNLNHDAMYWYRQDPGQGLRLIYYSQIVNDFQKGDIAEGYSVSREKKESFPLTVTSAQKNPTAFYLCASTRPYSNQPQHFGDGTRLSIL.

The V gene is TRBV19, the J gene TRBJ1-5, with a weak D call TRBD1 (5 bases). Trimming left V 5 bases short and J 3 bases short, with 20 bases between. The CDR3 spans 17 residues. CDR1 and CDR2 from the germline V gene are LNHDA and SQIVND (reference sequence). The CDR3 is CASSPSGLRMNNQPQHF. The CDR3 coding sequence is TGTGCCAGTAGTCCTTCGGGACTGAGGATGAACAATCAGCCCCAGCATTTT.

Only one count was recorded for this clone. Other DNA sequences in this sample translate to the same CDR3. This chain connects TRBV6-1 to TRBJ2-2, with TRBD1 matching over 8 bases. CDR1 is MNHNS, CDR2 SASEGT, per germline. This CDR3 is 14 amino acids long. V lost 7 bases to trimming and J lost 5 bases; unmatched junction nucleotides: 6. CDR3 in amino acids: CASTTTGVTGELFF. The CDR3 region has the DNA TGTGCCAGCACAACGACAGGGGTAACCGGGGAGCTGTTTTTT.

A single count supports this clone. The rearrangement links TRBV9 to TRBJ1-3, with D possibly being TRBD1 (6 bases). Germline V CDR1 and CDR2: SGDLS, YYNGEE. The ends were cut back, 0 bases at V and 7 bases at J, with 14 bases in the middle. The CDR3 sequence is 15 residues long. CDR3 DNA sequence: TGTGCCAGCAGCGTAGCGGGCAGGGGTAGGAACACCATATATTTT. It encodes CASSVAGRGRNTIYF.

The V call is TRBV4-1, the J call TRBJ2-1, with 10 bases matching TRBD2. V was pared by 0 bases and J by 0 bases, with 8 bases of the junction left unmatched. Germline V gene lookup returns CDR1 MGHRA and CDR2 YSYEKL. The CDR3 consists of 19 residues. The CDR3 DNA is TGCGCCAGCAGCCAAGAAGGGACTAGCGCCTATCTCTCCTACAATGAGCAGTTCTTC. This codes for CASSQEGTSAYLSYNEQFF.